Listed below are T cell receptor beta chains from one sample, sequenced in a study of cytomegalovirus exposure and HLA in healthy donors. Libraries were prepared by immunoSEQ multiplex PCR; TCRdb keeps only in-frame clonotypes and omits some of them. Altogether 98,000 or so clones are present, around 80% being singletons, with the ten largest covering 16%. The sequenced sample consisted of PBMCs. The receptors originated from a man aged 60-69 years in good health and CMV-seropositive. Each CDR3 is given with its conserved first and last residue. Each record gives: V gene, J gene, D gene, clone size, CDR3 protein, CDR3 DNA. A D gene is named only where the DNA matches it firmly. Not every row has a clone size; where given, it reads once, few, many or a size class.

V gene: TRBV27; J gene: TRBJ2-1; D gene: -; clone size: -; CDR3 protein: CASSLLPTGTPYNEQFF; CDR3 DNA: TGTGCCAGCAGTCTCCTTCCTACAGGGACCCCCTACAATGAGCAGTTCTTC
V gene: TRBV7-8; J gene: TRBJ2-5; D gene: -; clone size: -; CDR3 protein: CASSLGVVQETQYF; CDR3 DNA: TGTGCCAGCAGCTTAGGTGTAGTCCAAGAGACCCAGTACTTC
V gene: TRBV30; J gene: TRBJ1-1; D gene: -; clone size: once; CDR3 protein: CAWSWIPGESTEAFF; CDR3 DNA: TGTGCCTGGAGTTGGATTCCCGGGGAGAGCACTGAAGCTTTCTTT
V gene: TRBV25-1; J gene: TRBJ1-1; D gene: TRBD1; clone size: -; CDR3 protein: CASSEGRGLGITEAFF; CDR3 DNA: TGTGCCAGCAGTGAAGGAAGGGGGCTCGGGATTACTGAAGCTTTCTTT
V gene: TRBV6-1; J gene: TRBJ2-7; D gene: TRBD1; clone size: -; CDR3 protein: CASSDGQGNEQYF; CDR3 DNA: TGTGCCAGCAGTGACGGACAGGGGAACGAGCAGTACTTC
V gene: TRBV5-1; J gene: TRBJ2-5; D gene: TRBD2; clone size: once; CDR3 protein: CASSFRPSGGGHYQETQYF; CDR3 DNA: TGCGCCAGCAGCTTCCGCCCTAGCGGGGGGGGACATTACCAAGAGACCCAGTACTTC
V gene: TRBV5-1; J gene: TRBJ2-1; D gene: TRBD2; clone size: -; CDR3 protein: CASNPAGSSYNEQFF; CDR3 DNA: TGCGCCAGCAATCCAGCGGGGAGTTCCTACAATGAGCAGTTCTTC
V gene: TRBV6-5; J gene: TRBJ2-5; D gene: -; clone size: -; CDR3 protein: CASSYQNQETQYF; CDR3 DNA: TGTGCCAGCAGTTACCAGAACCAAGAGACCCAGTACTTC
V gene: TRBV5-4; J gene: TRBJ2-1; D gene: TRBD2; clone size: -; CDR3 protein: CASSPVGGGANEQFF; CDR3 DNA: TGTGCCAGCAGCCCGGTGGGCGGGGGGGCCAATGAGCAGTTCTTC
V gene: TRBV7-6; J gene: TRBJ2-1; D gene: TRBD2; clone size: -; CDR3 protein: CASSLVPSGGNNEQFF; CDR3 DNA: TGTGCCAGCAGCTTAGTACCTAGCGGGGGTAACAATGAGCAGTTCTTC
V gene: TRBV7-8; J gene: TRBJ2-1; D gene: -; clone size: -; CDR3 protein: CASSLLPKRGNEQFF; CDR3 DNA: TGTGCCAGCAGCTTACTACCAAAACGCGGCAATGAGCAGTTCTTC
V gene: TRBV6-6; J gene: TRBJ1-1; D gene: -; clone size: -; CDR3 protein: CASSYAEGSSEAFF; CDR3 DNA: TGTGCCAGCAGTTACGCAGAGGGCAGCAGTGAAGCTTTCTTT
V gene: TRBV18; J gene: TRBJ1-6; D gene: -; clone size: many; CDR3 protein: CASSGATDSSPLHF; CDR3 DNA: TGTGCCAGCTCGGGAGCAACGGATAGCTCACCCCTCCACTTT
V gene: TRBV7-2; J gene: TRBJ2-5; D gene: -; clone size: -; CDR3 protein: CASSLDVRGRQYF; CDR3 DNA: TGTGCCAGCAGCCTAGATGTGCGGGGTCGGCAGTACTTC
V gene: TRBV7-2; J gene: TRBJ2-4; D gene: TRBD2; clone size: -; CDR3 protein: CASSLFRMSGGAKNIQYF; CDR3 DNA: TGTGCCAGCAGCTTATTTCGTATGAGCGGGGGGGCCAAAAACATTCAGTACTTC
V gene: TRBV27; J gene: TRBJ2-7; D gene: -; clone size: -; CDR3 protein: CASSPGRGWGHEQYF; CDR3 DNA: TGTGCCAGCAGTCCTGGTAGGGGGTGGGGGCACGAGCAGTACTTC
V gene: TRBV11-2; J gene: TRBJ2-6; D gene: -; clone size: -; CDR3 protein: CASRGGGFSGANVLTF; CDR3 DNA: TGTGCCAGCAGAGGGGGGGGCTTCTCTGGGGCCAACGTCCTGACTTTC
V gene: TRBV21-1; J gene: TRBJ1-5; D gene: -; clone size: -; CDR3 protein: CASSKEAADRDNQPQHF; CDR3 DNA: TGTGCCAGCAGCAAAGAAGCCGCTGACAGGGATAATCAGCCCCAGCATTTT
V gene: TRBV11-2; J gene: TRBJ2-6; D gene: -; clone size: -; CDR3 protein: CASSSRLTGANVLTF; CDR3 DNA: TGTGCCAGCAGCTCGAGGCTCACTGGGGCCAACGTCCTGACTTTC
V gene: TRBV4-3; J gene: TRBJ2-2; D gene: -; clone size: few; CDR3 protein: CASSQDRDGELFF; CDR3 DNA: TGCGCCAGCAGCCAAGACAGGGACGGGGAGCTGTTTTTT
V gene: TRBV28; J gene: TRBJ2-1; D gene: TRBD1; clone size: -; CDR3 protein: CASKGALSYNEQFF; CDR3 DNA: TGTGCCAGCAAGGGGGCCCTCTCCTACAATGAGCAGTTCTTC
V gene: TRBV5-6; J gene: TRBJ1-5; D gene: -; clone size: -; CDR3 protein: CASSLIGASNQPQHF; CDR3 DNA: TGTGCCAGCAGCTTGATAGGAGCTAGCAATCAGCCCCAGCATTTT
V gene: TRBV7-3; J gene: TRBJ2-5; D gene: -; clone size: once; CDR3 protein: CASSLGSREETQYF; CDR3 DNA: TGTGCCAGCAGCTTAGGGTCCCGGGAAGAGACCCAGTACTTC
V gene: TRBV5-4; J gene: TRBJ2-7; D gene: TRBD1; clone size: -; CDR3 protein: CASSPILGQGPSYEQYF; CDR3 DNA: TGTGCCAGCAGCCCCATACTGGGACAGGGGCCCTCCTACGAGCAGTACTTC
V gene: TRBV28; J gene: TRBJ2-5; D gene: TRBD1; clone size: -; CDR3 protein: CASRTGTGIEETQYF; CDR3 DNA: TGTGCCAGCAGAACCGGGACAGGGATTGAAGAGACCCAGTACTTC
V gene: TRBV9; J gene: TRBJ2-3; D gene: TRBD1; clone size: -; CDR3 protein: CASSVAAGQGSDTQYF; CDR3 DNA: TGTGCCAGCAGCGTAGCTGCCGGACAGGGGTCGGATACGCAGTATTTT
V gene: TRBV5-1; J gene: TRBJ2-1; D gene: -; clone size: -; CDR3 protein: CASSLNTDRSEFF; CDR3 DNA: TGCGCCAGCAGCTTAAATACCGACAGGTCTGAGTTCTTC
V gene: TRBV7-2; J gene: TRBJ2-2; D gene: -; clone size: -; CDR3 protein: CASSQTVNTGELFF; CDR3 DNA: TGTGCCAGCAGCCAAACGGTGAACACCGGGGAGCTGTTTTTT
V gene: TRBV5-4; J gene: TRBJ2-2; D gene: -; clone size: -; CDR3 protein: CASSPRQEDTGELFF; CDR3 DNA: TGTGCCAGCAGCCCCCGACAGGAAGACACCGGGGAGCTGTTTTTT
V gene: TRBV6-6; J gene: TRBJ1-5; D gene: -; clone size: -; CDR3 protein: CASSYAGDWQPQHF; CDR3 DNA: TGTGCCAGCAGTTACGCAGGGGATTGGCAGCCCCAGCATTTT
V gene: TRBV11-1; J gene: TRBJ2-7; D gene: TRBD2; clone size: -; CDR3 protein: CASSLRGSRGMYEQYF; CDR3 DNA: TGTGCCAGCAGCTTAAGGGGTTCGCGGGGGATGTACGAGCAGTACTTC
V gene: TRBV2; J gene: TRBJ1-4; D gene: TRBD1; clone size: -; CDR3 protein: CASRGTAATNEKLFF; CDR3 DNA: TGTGCCAGCAGAGGGACAGCCGCAACTAATGAAAAACTGTTTTTT
V gene: TRBV2; J gene: TRBJ2-1; D gene: TRBD2; clone size: -; CDR3 protein: CASRGGGAGGYNEQFF; CDR3 DNA: TGTGCCAGCAGGGGGGGAGGAGCGGGGGGTTACAATGAGCAGTTCTTC
V gene: TRBV5-4; J gene: TRBJ2-5; D gene: TRBD2; clone size: -; CDR3 protein: CASSRGLAGGEETQYF; CDR3 DNA: TGTGCCAGCAGCAGGGGACTAGCGGGGGGAGAGGAGACCCAGTACTTC
V gene: TRBV4-3; J gene: TRBJ1-4; D gene: -; clone size: -; CDR3 protein: CASSLSFEEKLFF; CDR3 DNA: TGCGCCAGCAGCTTGTCCTTCGAGGAAAAACTGTTTTTT
V gene: TRBV5-1; J gene: TRBJ1-3; D gene: TRBD1; clone size: -; CDR3 protein: CASSLGQGLGNTIYF; CDR3 DNA: TGCGCCAGCAGCTTGGGACAGGGGCTCGGAAACACCATATATTTT
V gene: TRBV25-1; J gene: TRBJ2-4; D gene: -; clone size: -; CDR3 protein: CATHKPARGDIQYF; CDR3 DNA: TGTGCCACCCACAAGCCCGCCAGGGGTGACATTCAGTACTTC
V gene: TRBV30; J gene: TRBJ1-4; D gene: -; clone size: -; CDR3 protein: CAWSAKEKLFF; CDR3 DNA: TGTGCCTGGAGTGCTAAGGAAAAACTGTTTTTT
V gene: TRBV4-1; J gene: TRBJ2-1; D gene: TRBD2; clone size: -; CDR3 protein: CASSPSGGGSEQFF; CDR3 DNA: TGCGCCAGCAGCCCCTCGGGGGGGGGCAGTGAGCAGTTCTTC
V gene: TRBV5-1; J gene: TRBJ2-5; D gene: -; clone size: -; CDR3 protein: CASSLGRRGQETQYF; CDR3 DNA: TGCGCCAGCAGCTTGGGTCGTAGGGGGCAAGAGACCCAGTACTTC
V gene: TRBV10-3; J gene: TRBJ2-3; D gene: TRBD2; clone size: -; CDR3 protein: CAISEPGGVADTQYF; CDR3 DNA: TGTGCCATCAGTGAGCCCGGGGGGGTCGCAGATACGCAGTATTTT
V gene: TRBV7-2; J gene: TRBJ2-7; D gene: TRBD1; clone size: few; CDR3 protein: CASSLAGTGGQYF; CDR3 DNA: TGTGCCAGCAGCTTAGCAGGGACAGGGGGGCAGTACTTC
V gene: TRBV7-3; J gene: TRBJ2-1; D gene: TRBD2; clone size: -; CDR3 protein: CASSLSGAKYNEQFF; CDR3 DNA: TGTGCCAGCAGTCTAAGCGGGGCGAAATACAATGAGCAGTTCTTC
V gene: TRBV5-1; J gene: TRBJ1-3; D gene: -; clone size: -; CDR3 protein: CASSLAPGAGNTIYF; CDR3 DNA: TGCGCCAGCAGCTTGGCCCCGGGAGCTGGAAACACCATATATTTT
V gene: TRBV7-2; J gene: TRBJ1-5; D gene: TRBD1; clone size: once; CDR3 protein: CASSLDRGSNQPQHF; CDR3 DNA: TGTGCCAGCAGCCTGGACAGGGGGAGCAATCAGCCCCAGCATTTT
V gene: TRBV5-4; J gene: TRBJ2-7; D gene: TRBD1; clone size: few; CDR3 protein: CASSLIGTAYEQYF; CDR3 DNA: TGTGCCAGCAGCTTGATAGGGACAGCCTACGAGCAGTACTTC
V gene: TRBV4-1; J gene: TRBJ1-2; D gene: -; clone size: -; CDR3 protein: CASSQDWVGDYGYTF; CDR3 DNA: TGCGCCAGCAGCCAAGATTGGGTCGGGGACTATGGCTACACCTTC
V gene: TRBV15; J gene: TRBJ1-5; D gene: -; clone size: -; CDR3 protein: CATSRERAGQPQHF; CDR3 DNA: TGTGCCACCAGCAGAGAACGCGCGGGTCAGCCCCAGCATTTT
V gene: TRBV6-6; J gene: TRBJ2-5; D gene: TRBD2; clone size: -; CDR3 protein: CASSYSRTSGGIEYF; CDR3 DNA: TGTGCCAGCAGTTACTCTAGGACTAGCGGGGGGATCGAATACTTC
V gene: TRBV2; J gene: TRBJ2-7; D gene: TRBD1; clone size: -; CDR3 protein: CAVKTGGEQYF; CDR3 DNA: TGTGCCGTCAAAACAGGGGGCGAGCAGTACTTC
V gene: TRBV15; J gene: TRBJ1-3; D gene: TRBD1; clone size: -; CDR3 protein: CATSRQGVNSGNTIYF; CDR3 DNA: TGTGCCACCAGCAGACAGGGGGTCAACTCTGGAAACACCATATATTTT
V gene: TRBV4-1; J gene: TRBJ1-3; D gene: TRBD1; clone size: -; CDR3 protein: CASSQRGQQISGNTIYF; CDR3 DNA: TGCGCCAGCAGCCAGAGGGGACAGCAGATCTCTGGAAACACCATATATTTT
V gene: TRBV30; J gene: TRBJ1-2; D gene: -; clone size: -; CDR3 protein: CAWSLPGGYGYTF; CDR3 DNA: TGTGCCTGGAGTTTGCCAGGAGGCTATGGCTACACCTTC
V gene: TRBV6-5; J gene: TRBJ1-2; D gene: -; clone size: -; CDR3 protein: CASSYSRGILGYTF; CDR3 DNA: TGTGCCAGCAGTTACTCGAGGGGGATACTTGGCTACACCTTC
V gene: TRBV7-9; J gene: TRBJ2-7; D gene: -; clone size: once; CDR3 protein: CASSVPGALAYEQYF; CDR3 DNA: TGTGCCAGCAGCGTCCCAGGGGCCCTAGCCTACGAGCAGTACTTC
V gene: TRBV28; J gene: TRBJ2-7; D gene: TRBD2; clone size: -; CDR3 protein: CASSEPGLESSYEQYF; CDR3 DNA: TGTGCCAGCAGTGAACCGGGACTAGAGAGCTCCTACGAGCAGTACTTC
V gene: TRBV5-1; J gene: TRBJ2-7; D gene: -; clone size: -; CDR3 protein: CASSLWTGSSYEQYF; CDR3 DNA: TGCGCCAGCAGCTTGTGGACGGGGAGCTCCTACGAGCAGTACTTC
V gene: TRBV30; J gene: TRBJ1-5; D gene: -; clone size: -; CDR3 protein: CAWSVEGRQPQHF; CDR3 DNA: TGTGCCTGGAGTGTAGAGGGTCGTCAGCCCCAGCATTTT
V gene: TRBV6-5; J gene: TRBJ2-7; D gene: -; clone size: -; CDR3 protein: CASSYRTATPPEQYF; CDR3 DNA: TGTGCCAGCAGTTACCGGACAGCAACACCCCCCGAGCAGTACTTC
V gene: TRBV19; J gene: TRBJ1-5; D gene: TRBD1; clone size: -; CDR3 protein: CASSLGTAINQPQHF; CDR3 DNA: TGTGCCAGTAGTCTCGGGACAGCCATCAATCAGCCCCAGCATTTT